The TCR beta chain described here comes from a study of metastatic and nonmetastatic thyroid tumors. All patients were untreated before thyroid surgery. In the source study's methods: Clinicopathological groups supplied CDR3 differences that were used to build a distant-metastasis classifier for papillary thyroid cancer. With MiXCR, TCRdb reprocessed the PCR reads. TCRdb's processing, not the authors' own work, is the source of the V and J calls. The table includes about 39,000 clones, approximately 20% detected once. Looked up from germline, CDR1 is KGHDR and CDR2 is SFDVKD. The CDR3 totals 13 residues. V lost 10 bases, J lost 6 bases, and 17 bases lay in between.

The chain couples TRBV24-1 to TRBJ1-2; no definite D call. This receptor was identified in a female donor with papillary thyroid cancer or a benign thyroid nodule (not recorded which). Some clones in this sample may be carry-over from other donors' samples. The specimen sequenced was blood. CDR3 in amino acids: CATSRTFSDGYTF. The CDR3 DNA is TGTGCCACAAGCCGTACATTTTCTGATGGCTACACCTTC.